Listed below are T cell receptor beta chains from one sample, sequenced in a study of blood T cell repertoires in COVID-19. Clones were read by immunoSEQ multiplex PCR, and TCRdb kept only the in-frame ones, dropping some. The sample has some 140,000 clones; approximately 80% are singletons. Input material: peripheral blood. The origin of the receptors is a woman aged 80 or over with acute or convalescent COVID-19. CDR3s include the opening cysteine and the closing phenylalanine or tryptophan. Fields, in order: D gene, J gene, V gene, clone size, CDR3 DNA, CDR3 protein. D genes are given only for firm matches. Expanded clones get a size class; other rows say once, few or many, or leave the size out.

d_gene: TRBD2
j_gene: TRBJ2-1
v_gene: TRBV20-1
abundance: NA
CDR3nt: TGCAGTGCTCAGCGGGGGCGAGAGTTCTTC
CDR3aa: CSAQRGREFF

d_gene: NA
j_gene: TRBJ2-6
v_gene: TRBV2
abundance: NA
CDR3nt: TGTGCCAGCAGTGTCGTCCGTTCCCCCGTCCTGACTTTC
CDR3aa: CASSVVRSPVLTF

d_gene: NA
j_gene: TRBJ2-1
v_gene: TRBV3-1/TRBV3-2
abundance: few
CDR3nt: TGTGCCAGCAGCCAAGATGGGGGGGGCGGGTACAATGAGCAGTTCTTC
CDR3aa: CASSQDGGGGYNEQFF

d_gene: TRBD1
j_gene: TRBJ1-1
v_gene: TRBV7-2
abundance: NA
CDR3nt: TGTGCCAGCAGCTTGCGGGACCGGGACAGCACTGAAGCTTTCTTT
CDR3aa: CASSLRDRDSTEAFF

d_gene: TRBD2
j_gene: TRBJ2-5
v_gene: TRBV30
abundance: few
CDR3nt: TGTGCCTGTTTTAGGCGGGGGGTGCAAGAGACCCAGTACTTC
CDR3aa: CACFRRGVQETQYF

d_gene: TRBD1
j_gene: TRBJ2-1
v_gene: TRBV5-1
abundance: NA
CDR3nt: TGCGCCAGCAGCTTGTCCGGACAGGGCTCCTACAATGAGCAGTTCTTC
CDR3aa: CASSLSGQGSYNEQFF

d_gene: NA
j_gene: TRBJ1-1
v_gene: TRBV11-2
abundance: NA
CDR3nt: TGTGCCAGCAGCTTAGCGGGTAACACTGAAGCTTTCTTT
CDR3aa: CASSLAGNTEAFF

d_gene: NA
j_gene: TRBJ2-5
v_gene: TRBV11-1
abundance: NA
CDR3nt: TGTGCCAGCAGCACCCGGAGAGGGTCGGGGGAGACCCAGTACTTC
CDR3aa: CASSTRRGSGETQYF

d_gene: NA
j_gene: TRBJ2-2
v_gene: TRBV6-5
abundance: NA
CDR3nt: TGTGCCAGCAACTCTGACTGGGCCGGGGAGCTGTTTTTT
CDR3aa: CASNSDWAGELFF

d_gene: TRBD1
j_gene: TRBJ1-2
v_gene: TRBV2
abundance: NA
CDR3nt: TGTGCCAGCAGTGGCCGGACAGGGGGCGGTGGCTACACCTTC
CDR3aa: CASSGRTGGGGYTF

d_gene: NA
j_gene: TRBJ1-2
v_gene: TRBV4-1
abundance: NA
CDR3nt: TGCGCCAGCAGCCAAGATAGTTATGGCTACACCTTC
CDR3aa: CASSQDSYGYTF

d_gene: TRBD2
j_gene: TRBJ2-5
v_gene: TRBV19
abundance: NA
CDR3nt: TGTGCCAGTACCTTTAGCGGGGGGGCCTCAGAGACCCAGTACTTC
CDR3aa: CASTFSGGASETQYF

d_gene: TRBD2
j_gene: TRBJ2-7
v_gene: TRBV7-2
abundance: NA
CDR3nt: TGTGCCAGCAGCTCCTACGGGAGGGGGGCCTCCTACGAGCAGTACTTC
CDR3aa: CASSSYGRGASYEQYF

d_gene: TRBD1
j_gene: TRBJ2-1
v_gene: TRBV2
abundance: NA
CDR3nt: TGTGCCAGCAGTGTAGGGGGACAGGGACACAATGAGCAGTTCTTC
CDR3aa: CASSVGGQGHNEQFF

d_gene: NA
j_gene: TRBJ1-5
v_gene: TRBV7-2
abundance: NA
CDR3nt: TGTGCCAGCAGCTCCGATCAGCCCCAGCATTTT
CDR3aa: CASSSDQPQHF

d_gene: NA
j_gene: TRBJ1-2
v_gene: TRBV18
abundance: NA
CDR3nt: TGTGCCAGCTCCTTCGGCCGGGATGGCTACACCTTC
CDR3aa: CASSFGRDGYTF

d_gene: NA
j_gene: TRBJ2-2
v_gene: TRBV7-2
abundance: few
CDR3nt: TGTGCCAGCAGCTTAGTCGCTAGGTTGAACACCGGGGAGCTGTTTTTT
CDR3aa: CASSLVARLNTGELFF

d_gene: NA
j_gene: TRBJ1-1
v_gene: TRBV9
abundance: once
CDR3nt: TGTGCCAGCAGCGTAGGGGGGGAAAGTGAAGCTTTCTTT
CDR3aa: CASSVGGESEAFF

d_gene: NA
j_gene: TRBJ1-1
v_gene: TRBV20-1
abundance: NA
CDR3nt: TGCAGTGCTAGAGATCGAGGTGAAGCTTTCTTT
CDR3aa: CSARDRGEAFF

d_gene: NA
j_gene: TRBJ1-1
v_gene: TRBV19
abundance: NA
CDR3nt: TGTGCCAGTAGTGTTAGACAGATGAACACTGAAGCTTTCTTT
CDR3aa: CASSVRQMNTEAFF

d_gene: TRBD1
j_gene: TRBJ2-2
v_gene: TRBV19
abundance: NA
CDR3nt: TGTGCCAGTAGTAGCCAGGGGGCTAACACCGGGGAGCTGTTTTTT
CDR3aa: CASSSQGANTGELFF

d_gene: NA
j_gene: TRBJ2-5
v_gene: TRBV3-1/TRBV3-2
abundance: NA
CDR3nt: TGTGCCAGCAGCCCCCCGAGGGGGAAAAGGGGGGAGACCCAGTACTTC
CDR3aa: CASSPPRGKRGETQYF

d_gene: TRBD1
j_gene: TRBJ2-2
v_gene: TRBV7-3
abundance: NA
CDR3nt: TGTGCCAGCAGCCCCCAGGGGGCAATCACCGGGGAGCTGTTTTTT
CDR3aa: CASSPQGAITGELFF

d_gene: NA
j_gene: TRBJ1-1
v_gene: TRBV12-3/TRBV12-4
abundance: NA
CDR3nt: TGTGCCAGCAGTTTGACAGCGAACACTGAAGCTTTCTTT
CDR3aa: CASSLTANTEAFF

d_gene: NA
j_gene: TRBJ1-2
v_gene: TRBV7-2
abundance: NA
CDR3nt: TGTGCCAGCAGCTTAAATATGGCGGGGGCGGGTGATGGCTACACCTTC
CDR3aa: CASSLNMAGAGDGYTF

d_gene: NA
j_gene: TRBJ2-7
v_gene: TRBV2
abundance: NA
CDR3nt: TGTGCCAGCAACCAAAGGGAGGATAGCGAGCAGTACTTC
CDR3aa: CASNQREDSEQYF

d_gene: TRBD1
j_gene: TRBJ1-2
v_gene: TRBV25-1
abundance: NA
CDR3nt: TGTGCCAGCAGTGAGTCGGGAGGGACAGGGTTCTATGGCTACACCTTC
CDR3aa: CASSESGGTGFYGYTF

d_gene: NA
j_gene: TRBJ2-7
v_gene: TRBV12-3/TRBV12-4
abundance: NA
CDR3nt: TGTGCCAGCAGCTTACAGGGCCTGCAGTACTTC
CDR3aa: CASSLQGLQYF

d_gene: NA
j_gene: TRBJ1-2
v_gene: TRBV5-1
abundance: NA
CDR3nt: TGCGCCAGCAGCTTGGGAGATCAGGGATCCTATGGCTACACCTTC
CDR3aa: CASSLGDQGSYGYTF

d_gene: TRBD1
j_gene: TRBJ1-2
v_gene: TRBV6-1
abundance: NA
CDR3nt: TGTGCCAGCAGTGAAAACAAGAGACAGGGGGGCTACACCTTC
CDR3aa: CASSENKRQGGYTF

d_gene: NA
j_gene: TRBJ2-2
v_gene: TRBV5-3
abundance: NA
CDR3nt: TGTGCCAGAAGCTTGTTGATCCCGGGACTTATGAACACCGGGGAGCTGTTTTTT
CDR3aa: CARSLLIPGLMNTGELFF

d_gene: TRBD1
j_gene: TRBJ1-5
v_gene: TRBV5-6
abundance: NA
CDR3nt: TGTGCCAGCAGCGCCGGGACAGGACTTAATCAGCCCCAGCATTTT
CDR3aa: CASSAGTGLNQPQHF

d_gene: NA
j_gene: TRBJ2-2
v_gene: TRBV19
abundance: NA
CDR3nt: TGTGCCAGTAGTATGGTGGCAGGGTCTTTCTTAAACACCGGGGAGCTGTTTTTT
CDR3aa: CASSMVAGSFLNTGELFF

d_gene: NA
j_gene: TRBJ2-1
v_gene: TRBV6-5
abundance: NA
CDR3nt: TGTGCCAGCAGTTCCCCTAAAGATGAGCAGTTCTTC
CDR3aa: CASSSPKDEQFF

d_gene: NA
j_gene: TRBJ1-3
v_gene: TRBV5-6
abundance: few
CDR3nt: TGTGCCAGCACTAAGAGAGGTGCTTTAAACACCATATATTTT
CDR3aa: CASTKRGALNTIYF

d_gene: NA
j_gene: TRBJ1-2
v_gene: TRBV7-6
abundance: NA
CDR3nt: TGTGCCAGCAGCCGGGAGTTGATGGATGGCTACACCTTC
CDR3aa: CASSRELMDGYTF

d_gene: TRBD1
j_gene: TRBJ1-4
v_gene: TRBV5-1
abundance: NA
CDR3nt: TGCGCCAGCAGCTTGGGTGGACAGGGAAGCGAAAAACTGTTTTTT
CDR3aa: CASSLGGQGSEKLFF

d_gene: NA
j_gene: TRBJ1-1
v_gene: TRBV5-1
abundance: NA
CDR3nt: TGCGCCAGCAGCTTGGCAGGGGTCGGGATTGAAGCTTTCTTT
CDR3aa: CASSLAGVGIEAFF

d_gene: TRBD1
j_gene: TRBJ1-2
v_gene: TRBV19
abundance: NA
CDR3nt: TGTGCCAGTAGTCTAGGGACAGGCTATGGCTACACCTTC
CDR3aa: CASSLGTGYGYTF

d_gene: NA
j_gene: TRBJ1-1
v_gene: TRBV29-1
abundance: NA
CDR3nt: TGCAGCGCCGACAGACAGAACACTGAAGCTTTCTTT
CDR3aa: CSADRQNTEAFF

d_gene: NA
j_gene: TRBJ2-3
v_gene: TRBV11-2
abundance: NA
CDR3nt: TGTGCCAGCAGCTTAGTAAGTGCTTTAGCCACAGATACGCAGTATTTT
CDR3aa: CASSLVSALATDTQYF

d_gene: NA
j_gene: TRBJ2-2
v_gene: TRBV10-3
abundance: NA
CDR3nt: TGTGCCATCAGTGTACAGACGAACACCGGGGAGCTGTTTTTT
CDR3aa: CAISVQTNTGELFF

d_gene: NA
j_gene: TRBJ1-2
v_gene: TRBV6-5
abundance: NA
CDR3nt: TGTGCCAGCAGTTACAAGTGGGGAGATGGCTACACCTTC
CDR3aa: CASSYKWGDGYTF

d_gene: NA
j_gene: TRBJ2-2
v_gene: TRBV29-1
abundance: NA
CDR3nt: TGCAGCGTTACTCACAGGGCGAACACCGGGGAGCTGTTTTTT
CDR3aa: CSVTHRANTGELFF

d_gene: NA
j_gene: TRBJ2-4
v_gene: TRBV7-9
abundance: NA
CDR3nt: TGTGCCAGCAGCATCCAGGGGAGCAAAAACATTCAGTACTTC
CDR3aa: CASSIQGSKNIQYF

d_gene: NA
j_gene: TRBJ1-2
v_gene: TRBV5-1
abundance: NA
CDR3nt: TGCGCCAGCAGCTTGGCCCCCCAGTATAACTATGGCTACACCTTC
CDR3aa: CASSLAPQYNYGYTF

d_gene: NA
j_gene: TRBJ1-4
v_gene: TRBV9
abundance: once
CDR3nt: TGTGCCAGCAGCGTTGCACAGGGACGGGAAAAACTGTTTTTT
CDR3aa: CASSVAQGREKLFF

d_gene: TRBD1
j_gene: TRBJ1-1
v_gene: TRBV7-8
abundance: few
CDR3nt: TGTGCCAGCAGCTTAGAGCCCGACAGGGGAAGTACTGAAGCTTTCTTT
CDR3aa: CASSLEPDRGSTEAFF

d_gene: TRBD1
j_gene: TRBJ1-4
v_gene: TRBV10-3
abundance: NA
CDR3nt: TGTGCCATCAGTGAGCCTACAGGGGGTGCAACTAATGAAAAACTGTTTTTT
CDR3aa: CAISEPTGGATNEKLFF

d_gene: TRBD1
j_gene: TRBJ1-3
v_gene: TRBV6-5
abundance: NA
CDR3nt: TGTGCCAGCAGGGGGGCAGGGGGCTCTGGAAACACCATATATTTT
CDR3aa: CASRGAGGSGNTIYF

d_gene: TRBD1
j_gene: TRBJ1-4
v_gene: TRBV28
abundance: few
CDR3nt: TGTGCCAGCAGTTTACGTTTCCACCGGGACAGAACTCAAGATAATGAAAAACTGTTTTTT
CDR3aa: CASSLRFHRDRTQDNEKLFF

d_gene: NA
j_gene: TRBJ1-6
v_gene: TRBV21-1
abundance: NA
CDR3nt: TGTGCCACCTGGACAGGGAGAAAGAGCTATTCACCCCTCCACTTT
CDR3aa: CATWTGRKSYSPLHF

d_gene: NA
j_gene: TRBJ2-7
v_gene: TRBV9
abundance: NA
CDR3nt: TGTGCCAGCAGCCCGGGCACAGGGTCCTCCTACGAGCAGTACTTC
CDR3aa: CASSPGTGSSYEQYF